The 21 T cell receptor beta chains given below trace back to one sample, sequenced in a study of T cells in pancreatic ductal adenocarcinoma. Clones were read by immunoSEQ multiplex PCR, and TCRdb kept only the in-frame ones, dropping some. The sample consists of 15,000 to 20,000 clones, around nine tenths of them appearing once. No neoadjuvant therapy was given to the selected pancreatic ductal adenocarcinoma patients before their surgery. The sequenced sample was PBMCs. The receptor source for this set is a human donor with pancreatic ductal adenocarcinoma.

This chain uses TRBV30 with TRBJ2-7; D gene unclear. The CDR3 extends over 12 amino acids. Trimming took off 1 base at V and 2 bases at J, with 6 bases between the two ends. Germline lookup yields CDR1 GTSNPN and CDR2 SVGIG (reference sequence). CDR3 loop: CAWSAVAYEQYF. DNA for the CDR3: TGTGCCTGGAGTGCGGTGGCCTACGAGCAGTACTTC.

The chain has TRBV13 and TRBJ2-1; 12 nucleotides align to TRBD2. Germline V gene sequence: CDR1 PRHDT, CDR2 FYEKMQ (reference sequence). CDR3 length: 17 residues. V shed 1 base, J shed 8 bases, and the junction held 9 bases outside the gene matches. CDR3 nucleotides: TGTGCCAGCAGCTTAGTAGGACTAGCGGGGACTCAAGATGAGCAGTTCTTC. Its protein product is CASSLVGLAGTQDEQFF.

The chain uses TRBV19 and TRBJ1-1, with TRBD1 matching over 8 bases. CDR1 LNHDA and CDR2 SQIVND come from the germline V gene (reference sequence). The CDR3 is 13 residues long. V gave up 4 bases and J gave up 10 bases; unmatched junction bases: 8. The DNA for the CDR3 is TGTGCCAGTAGTACCGGGACAGGAGTTTTAGCTTTCTTT. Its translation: CASSTGTGVLAFF.

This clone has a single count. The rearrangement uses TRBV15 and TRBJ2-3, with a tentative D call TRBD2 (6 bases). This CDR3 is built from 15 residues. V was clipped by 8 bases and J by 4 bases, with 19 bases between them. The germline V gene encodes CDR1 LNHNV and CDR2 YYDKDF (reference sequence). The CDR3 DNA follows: TGTGCCACCGAAAGGCAGCGCGGGGCTGCAGATACGCAGTATTTT. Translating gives CATERQRGAADTQYF.

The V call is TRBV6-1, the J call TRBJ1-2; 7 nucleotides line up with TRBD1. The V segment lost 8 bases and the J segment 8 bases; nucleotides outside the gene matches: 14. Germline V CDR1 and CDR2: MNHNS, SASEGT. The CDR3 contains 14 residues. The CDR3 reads CASLYTRGQGGYTF. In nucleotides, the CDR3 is TGTGCCAGCCTTTACACGAGGGGGCAAGGGGGCTACACCTTC.

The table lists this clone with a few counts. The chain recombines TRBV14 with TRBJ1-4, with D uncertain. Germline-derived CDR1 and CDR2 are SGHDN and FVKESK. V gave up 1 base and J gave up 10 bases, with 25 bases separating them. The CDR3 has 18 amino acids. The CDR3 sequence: CASSQGSGVSSDLGKLFF. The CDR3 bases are TGTGCCAGCAGCCAAGGATCCGGGGTATCGTCGGATCTTGGAAAACTGTTTTTT.

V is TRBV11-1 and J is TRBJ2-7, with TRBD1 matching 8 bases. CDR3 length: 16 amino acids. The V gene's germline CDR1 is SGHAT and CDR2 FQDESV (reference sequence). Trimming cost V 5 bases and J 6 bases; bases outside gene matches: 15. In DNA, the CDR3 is TGTGCCAGCAGCCCCTTCTCAGCAGGGGGCGAGCTCGAGCAGTACTTC. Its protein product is CASSPFSAGGELEQYF.

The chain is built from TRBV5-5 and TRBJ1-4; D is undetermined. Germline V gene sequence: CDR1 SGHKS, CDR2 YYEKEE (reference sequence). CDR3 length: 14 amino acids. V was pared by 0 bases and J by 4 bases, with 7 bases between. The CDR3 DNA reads TGTGCCAGCAGCTTGGGGCGGATTAATGAAAAACTGTTTTTT. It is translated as CASSLGRINEKLFF.

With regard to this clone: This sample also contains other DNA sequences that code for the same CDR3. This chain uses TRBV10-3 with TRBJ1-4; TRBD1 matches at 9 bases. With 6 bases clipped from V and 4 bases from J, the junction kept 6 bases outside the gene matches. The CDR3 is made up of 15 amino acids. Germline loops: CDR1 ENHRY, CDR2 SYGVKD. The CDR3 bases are TGTGCCATCAGCCCGGGGACAGGGATTAATGAAAAACTGTTTTTT. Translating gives CAISPGTGINEKLFF.

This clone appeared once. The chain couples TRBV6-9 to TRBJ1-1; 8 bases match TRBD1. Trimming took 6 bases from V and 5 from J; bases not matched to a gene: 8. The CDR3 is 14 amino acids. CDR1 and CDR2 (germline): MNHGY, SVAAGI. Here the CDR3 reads CASRQGASRTEAFF. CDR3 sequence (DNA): TGTGCCAGCAGGCAGGGGGCGAGTAGGACTGAAGCTTTCTTT.

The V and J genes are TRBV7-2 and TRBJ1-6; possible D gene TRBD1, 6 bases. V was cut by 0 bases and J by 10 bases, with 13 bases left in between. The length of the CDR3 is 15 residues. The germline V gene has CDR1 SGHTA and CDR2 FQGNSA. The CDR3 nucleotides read TGTGCCAGCAGCTTAGCAGGGGGTGGTGTATCACCCCTCCACTTT. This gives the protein CASSLAGGGVSPLHF.

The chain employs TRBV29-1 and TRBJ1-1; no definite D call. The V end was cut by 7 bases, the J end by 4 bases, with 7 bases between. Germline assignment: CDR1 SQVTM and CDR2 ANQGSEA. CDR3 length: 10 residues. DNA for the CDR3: TGCAGCGCTATAATCACTGAAGCTTTCTTT. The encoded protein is CSAIITEAFF. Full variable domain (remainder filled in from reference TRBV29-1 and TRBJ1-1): SAVISQKPSRDICQRGTSLTIQCQVDSQVTMMFWYRQQPGQSLTLIATANQGSEATYESGFVIDKFPISRPNLTFSTLTVSNMSPEDSSIYLCSAIITEAFFGQGTRLTVV.

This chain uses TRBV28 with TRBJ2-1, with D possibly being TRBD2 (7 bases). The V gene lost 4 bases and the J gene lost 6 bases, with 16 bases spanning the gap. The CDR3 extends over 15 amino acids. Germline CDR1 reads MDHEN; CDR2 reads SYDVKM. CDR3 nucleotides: TGTGCCAGCAGTTCGGGGGGCTCCGCTGTCAATGAGCAGTTCTTC. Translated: CASSSGGSAVNEQFF.

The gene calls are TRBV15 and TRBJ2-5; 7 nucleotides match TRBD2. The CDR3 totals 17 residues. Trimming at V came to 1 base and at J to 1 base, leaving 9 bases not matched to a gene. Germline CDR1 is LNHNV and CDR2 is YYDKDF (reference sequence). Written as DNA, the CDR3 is TGTGCCACCAGCAGAGGGAGTACTAGCGCCCTCCAAGAGACCCAGTACTTC. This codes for CATSRGSTSALQETQYF.

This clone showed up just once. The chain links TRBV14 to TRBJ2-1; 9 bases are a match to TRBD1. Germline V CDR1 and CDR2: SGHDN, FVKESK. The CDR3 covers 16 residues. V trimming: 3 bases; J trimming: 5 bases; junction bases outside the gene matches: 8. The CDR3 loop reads CASSQFRDRVNNEQFF. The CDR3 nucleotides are TGTGCCAGCAGCCAGTTCCGGGACAGGGTTAACAATGAGCAGTTCTTC. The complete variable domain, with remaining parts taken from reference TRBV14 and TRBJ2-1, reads EAGVTQFPSHSVIEKGQTVTLRCDPISGHDNLYWYRRVMGKEIKFLLHFVKESKQDESGMPNNRFLAERTGGTYSTLKVQPAELEDSGVYFCASSQFRDRVNNEQFFGPGTRLTVL.

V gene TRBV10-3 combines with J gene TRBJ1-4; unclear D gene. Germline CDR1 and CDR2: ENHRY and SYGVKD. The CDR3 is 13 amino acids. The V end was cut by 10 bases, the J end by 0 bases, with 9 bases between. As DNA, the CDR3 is TGTGCCAGCGCCCTAGCAACTAATGAAAAACTGTTTTTT. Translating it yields CASALATNEKLFF.

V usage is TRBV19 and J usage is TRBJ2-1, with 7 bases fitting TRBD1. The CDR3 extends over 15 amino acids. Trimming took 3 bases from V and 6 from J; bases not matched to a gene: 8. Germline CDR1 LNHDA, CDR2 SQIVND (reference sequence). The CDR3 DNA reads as TGTGCCAGTAGTATGACGGGACAGTTAGGCAATGAGCAGTTCTTC. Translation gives CASSMTGQLGNEQFF.

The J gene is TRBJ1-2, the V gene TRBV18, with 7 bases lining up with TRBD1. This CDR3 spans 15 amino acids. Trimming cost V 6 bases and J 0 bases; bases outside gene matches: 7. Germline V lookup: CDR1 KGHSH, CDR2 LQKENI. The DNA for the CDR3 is TGTGCCAGCTCTCTACAGGGGACAACTAACTATGGCTACACCTTC. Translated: CASSLQGTTNYGYTF.

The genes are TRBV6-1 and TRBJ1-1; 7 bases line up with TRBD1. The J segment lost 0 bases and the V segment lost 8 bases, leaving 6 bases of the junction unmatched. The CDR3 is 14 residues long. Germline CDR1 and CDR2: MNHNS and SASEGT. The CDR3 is CASCRQGVNTEAFF. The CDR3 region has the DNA TGTGCCAGCTGCCGGCAGGGGGTGAACACTGAAGCTTTCTTT.

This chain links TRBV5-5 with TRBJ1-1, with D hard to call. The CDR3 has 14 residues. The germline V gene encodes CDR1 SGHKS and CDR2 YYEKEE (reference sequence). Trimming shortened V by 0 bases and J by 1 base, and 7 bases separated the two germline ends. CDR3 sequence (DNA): TGTGCCAGCAGCTTGGATCGAGAGAACACTGAAGCTTTCTTT. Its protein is CASSLDRENTEAFF. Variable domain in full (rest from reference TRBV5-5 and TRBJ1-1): DAGVTQSPTHLIKTRGQQVTLRCSPISGHKSVSWYQQVLGQGPQFIFQYYEKEERGRGNFPDRFSARQFPNYSSELNVNALLLGDSALYLCASSLDRENTEAFFGQGTRLTVV.

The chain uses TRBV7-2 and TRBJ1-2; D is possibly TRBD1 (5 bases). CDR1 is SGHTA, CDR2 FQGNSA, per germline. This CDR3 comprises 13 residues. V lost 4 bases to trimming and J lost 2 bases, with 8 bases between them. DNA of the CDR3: TGTGCCAGCAGCTCTCAGGGCAACTATGGCTACACCTTC. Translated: CASSSQGNYGYTF.